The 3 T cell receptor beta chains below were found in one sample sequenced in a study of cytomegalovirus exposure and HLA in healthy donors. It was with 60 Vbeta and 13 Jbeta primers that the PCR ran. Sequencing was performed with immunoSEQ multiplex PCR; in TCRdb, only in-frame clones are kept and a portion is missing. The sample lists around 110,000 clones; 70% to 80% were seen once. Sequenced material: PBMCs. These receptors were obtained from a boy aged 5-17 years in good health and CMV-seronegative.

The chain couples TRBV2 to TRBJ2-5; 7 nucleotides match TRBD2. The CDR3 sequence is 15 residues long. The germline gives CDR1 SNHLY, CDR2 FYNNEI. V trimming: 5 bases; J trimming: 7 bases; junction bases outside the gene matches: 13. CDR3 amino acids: CASSREAAADGTQYF. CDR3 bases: TGTGCCAGCAGTCGGGAGGCCGCGGCGGATGGGACCCAGTACTTC.

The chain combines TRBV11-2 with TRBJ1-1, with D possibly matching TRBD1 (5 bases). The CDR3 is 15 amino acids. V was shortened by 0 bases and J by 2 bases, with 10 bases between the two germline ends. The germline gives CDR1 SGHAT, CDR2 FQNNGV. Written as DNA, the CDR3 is TGTGCCAGCAGCTTAGATAGGGGTTTTAACACTGAAGCTTTCTTT. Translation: CASSLDRGFNTEAFF. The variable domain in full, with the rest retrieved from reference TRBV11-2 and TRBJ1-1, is EAGVAQSPRYKIIEKRQSVAFWCNPISGHATLYWYQQILGQGPKLLIQFQNNGVVDDSQLPKDRFSAERLKGVDSTLKIQPAKLEDSAVYLCASSLDRGFNTEAFFGQGTRLTVV.

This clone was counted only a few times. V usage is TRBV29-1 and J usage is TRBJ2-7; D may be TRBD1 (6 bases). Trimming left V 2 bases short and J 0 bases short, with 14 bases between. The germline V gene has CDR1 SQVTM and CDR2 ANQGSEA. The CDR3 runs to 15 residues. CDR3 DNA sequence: TGCAGCGTTGAATCACAGGGTATCAGCTCCTACGAGCAGTACTTC. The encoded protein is CSVESQGISSYEQYF.